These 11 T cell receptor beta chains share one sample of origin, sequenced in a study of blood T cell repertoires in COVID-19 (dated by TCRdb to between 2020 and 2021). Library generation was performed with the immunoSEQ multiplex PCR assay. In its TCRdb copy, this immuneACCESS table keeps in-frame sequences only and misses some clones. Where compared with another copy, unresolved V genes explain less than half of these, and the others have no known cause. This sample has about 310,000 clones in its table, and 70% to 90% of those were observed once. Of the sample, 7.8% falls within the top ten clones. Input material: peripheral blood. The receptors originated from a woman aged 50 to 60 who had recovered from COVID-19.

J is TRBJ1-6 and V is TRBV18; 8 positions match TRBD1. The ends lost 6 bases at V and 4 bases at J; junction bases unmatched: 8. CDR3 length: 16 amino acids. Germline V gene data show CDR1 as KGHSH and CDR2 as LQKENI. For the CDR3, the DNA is TGTGCCAGCTCCGCAGGGGGCGAGACATATAATTCACCCCTCCACTTT. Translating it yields CASSAGGETYNSPLHF.

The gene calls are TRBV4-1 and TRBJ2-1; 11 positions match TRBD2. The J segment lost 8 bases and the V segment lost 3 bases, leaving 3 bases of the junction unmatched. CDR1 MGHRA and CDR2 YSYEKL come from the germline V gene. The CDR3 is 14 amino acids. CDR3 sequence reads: CASSHSGGADEQFF. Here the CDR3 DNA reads TGCGCCAGCAGCCATAGCGGGGGGGCCGATGAGCAGTTCTTC.

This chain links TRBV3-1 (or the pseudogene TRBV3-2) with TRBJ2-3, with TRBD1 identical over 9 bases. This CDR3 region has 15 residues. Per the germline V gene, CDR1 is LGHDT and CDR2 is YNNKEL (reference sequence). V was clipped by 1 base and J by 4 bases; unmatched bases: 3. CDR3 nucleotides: TGTGCCAGCAGCCAAGTGACAGGGGGGCCAGATACGCAGTATTTT. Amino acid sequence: CASSQVTGGPDTQYF.

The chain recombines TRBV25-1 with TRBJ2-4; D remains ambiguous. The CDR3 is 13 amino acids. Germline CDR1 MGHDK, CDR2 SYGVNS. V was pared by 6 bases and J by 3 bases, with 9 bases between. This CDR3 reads CASSPGHKNIQYF. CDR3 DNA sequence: TGTGCCAGCAGCCCAGGTCACAAAAACATTCAGTACTTC.

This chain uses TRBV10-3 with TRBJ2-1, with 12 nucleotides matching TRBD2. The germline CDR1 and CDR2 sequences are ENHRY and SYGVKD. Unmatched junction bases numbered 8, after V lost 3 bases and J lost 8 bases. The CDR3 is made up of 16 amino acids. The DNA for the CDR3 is TGTGCCATCAGTGAAGGAGCTAGCGGGAGGGGAGATGAGCAGTTCTTC. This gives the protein CAISEGASGRGDEQFF.

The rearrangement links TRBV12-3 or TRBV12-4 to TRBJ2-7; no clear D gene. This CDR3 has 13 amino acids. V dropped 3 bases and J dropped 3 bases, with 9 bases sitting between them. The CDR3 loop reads CASSFSLNYEQYF. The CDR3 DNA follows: TGTGCCAGCAGTTTTAGCCTTAACTACGAGCAGTACTTC.

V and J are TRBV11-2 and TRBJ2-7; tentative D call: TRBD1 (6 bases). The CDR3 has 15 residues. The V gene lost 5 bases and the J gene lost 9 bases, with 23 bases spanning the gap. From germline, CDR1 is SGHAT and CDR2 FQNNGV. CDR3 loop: CASSDYRDAGVRQYF. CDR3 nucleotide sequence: TGTGCCAGCAGCGATTACAGGGATGCAGGGGTACGGCAGTACTTC.

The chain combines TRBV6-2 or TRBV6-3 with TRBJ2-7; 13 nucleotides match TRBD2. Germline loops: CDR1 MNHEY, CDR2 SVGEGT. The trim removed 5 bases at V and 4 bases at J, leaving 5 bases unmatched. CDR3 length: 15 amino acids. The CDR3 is CASSTRTSGSYEQYF. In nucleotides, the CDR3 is TGTGCCAGCAGTACCAGGACTAGCGGGAGTTACGAGCAGTACTTC.

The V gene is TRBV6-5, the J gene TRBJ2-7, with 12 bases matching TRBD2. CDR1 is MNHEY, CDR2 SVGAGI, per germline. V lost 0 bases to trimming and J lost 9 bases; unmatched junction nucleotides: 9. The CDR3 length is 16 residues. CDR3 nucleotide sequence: TGTGCCAGCAGTTACTCGGGACTAGCGGGTAGTTTGGGGCAGTACTTC. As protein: CASSYSGLAGSLGQYF.

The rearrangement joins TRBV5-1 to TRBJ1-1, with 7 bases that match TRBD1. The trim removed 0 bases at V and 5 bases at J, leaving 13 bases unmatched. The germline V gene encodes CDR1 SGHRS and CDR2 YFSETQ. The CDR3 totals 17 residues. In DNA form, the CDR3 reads TGCGCCAGCAGCTTGGGGGCCGCGACAGGGACGTATACTGAAGCTTTCTTT. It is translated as CASSLGAATGTYTEAFF. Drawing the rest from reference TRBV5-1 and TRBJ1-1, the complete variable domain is KAGVTQTPRYLIKTRGQQVTLSCSPISGHRSVSWYQQTPGQGLQFLFEYFSETQRNKGNFPGRFSGRQFSNSRSEMNVSTLELGDSALYLCASSLGAATGTYTEAFFGQGTRLTVV.

The CDR3 sequence is CASSLALTVTYEQYF. The CDR3 nucleotides read TGTGCCAGCAGCTTAGCTTTGACAGTAACCTACGAGCAGTACTTC. The chain recombines TRBV11-1 with TRBJ2-7, with D tentatively TRBD1 (5 bases). The CDR3 runs 15 residues. Germline V gene lookup returns CDR1 SGHAT and CDR2 FQDESV (reference sequence). The germline V and J ends were trimmed by 0 bases and 2 bases, with 11 bases remaining between them.